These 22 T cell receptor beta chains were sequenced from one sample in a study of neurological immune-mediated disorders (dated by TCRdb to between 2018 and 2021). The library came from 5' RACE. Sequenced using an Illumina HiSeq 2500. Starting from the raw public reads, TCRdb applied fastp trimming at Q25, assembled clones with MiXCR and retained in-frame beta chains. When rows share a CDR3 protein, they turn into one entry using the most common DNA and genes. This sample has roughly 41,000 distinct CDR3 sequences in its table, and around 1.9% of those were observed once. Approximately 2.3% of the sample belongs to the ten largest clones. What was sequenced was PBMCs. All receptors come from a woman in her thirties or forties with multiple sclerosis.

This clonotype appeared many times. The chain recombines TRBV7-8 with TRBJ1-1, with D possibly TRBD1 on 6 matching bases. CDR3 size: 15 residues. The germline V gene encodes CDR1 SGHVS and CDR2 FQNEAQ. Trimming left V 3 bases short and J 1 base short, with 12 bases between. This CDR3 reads CASSFGIGGNTEAFF. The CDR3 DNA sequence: TGTGCCAGCAGCTTTGGGATAGGGGGGAACACTGAAGCTTTCTTT.

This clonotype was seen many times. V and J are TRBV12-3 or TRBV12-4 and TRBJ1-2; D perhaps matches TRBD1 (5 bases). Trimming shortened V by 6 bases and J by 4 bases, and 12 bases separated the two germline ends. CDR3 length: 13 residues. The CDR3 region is CASSRGTFYGYTF. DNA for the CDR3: TGTGCCAGCAGCCGAGGGACCTTCTATGGCTACACCTTC.

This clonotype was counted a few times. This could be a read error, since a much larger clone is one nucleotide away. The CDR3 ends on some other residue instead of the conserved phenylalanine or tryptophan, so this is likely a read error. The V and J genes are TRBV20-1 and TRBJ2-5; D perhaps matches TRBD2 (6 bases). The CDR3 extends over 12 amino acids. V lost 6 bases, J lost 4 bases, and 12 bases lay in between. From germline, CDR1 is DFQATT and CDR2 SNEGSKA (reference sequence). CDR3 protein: CSARRGSETQYC. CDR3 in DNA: TGCAGTGCGCGGCGGGGTTCAGAGACCCAGTACTGC.

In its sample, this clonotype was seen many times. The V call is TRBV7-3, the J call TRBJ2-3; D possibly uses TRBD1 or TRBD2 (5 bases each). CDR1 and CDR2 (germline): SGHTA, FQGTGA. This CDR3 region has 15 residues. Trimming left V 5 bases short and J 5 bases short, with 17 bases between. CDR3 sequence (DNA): TGTGCCAGCAGCCGGGACCCGGCGGTTCGAGATACGCAGTATTTT. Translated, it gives CASSRDPAVRDTQYF.

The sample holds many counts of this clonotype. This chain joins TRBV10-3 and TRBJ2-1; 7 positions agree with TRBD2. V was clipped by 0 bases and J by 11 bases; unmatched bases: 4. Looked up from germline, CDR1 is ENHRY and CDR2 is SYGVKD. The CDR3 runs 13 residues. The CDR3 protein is CAISESPAGQQFF. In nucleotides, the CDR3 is TGTGCCATCAGTGAGTCCCCAGCGGGGCAGCAGTTCTTC.

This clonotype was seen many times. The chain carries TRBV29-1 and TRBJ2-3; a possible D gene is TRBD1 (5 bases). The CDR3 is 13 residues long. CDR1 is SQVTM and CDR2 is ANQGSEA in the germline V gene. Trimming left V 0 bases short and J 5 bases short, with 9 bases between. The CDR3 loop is CSVEDRQIDTQYF. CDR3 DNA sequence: TGCAGCGTTGAAGATCGACAGATAGATACGCAGTATTTT.

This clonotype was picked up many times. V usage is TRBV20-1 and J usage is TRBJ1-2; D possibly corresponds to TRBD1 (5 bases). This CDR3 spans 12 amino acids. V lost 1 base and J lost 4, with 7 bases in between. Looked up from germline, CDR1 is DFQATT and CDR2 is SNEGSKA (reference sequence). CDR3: CSARVGGYGYTF. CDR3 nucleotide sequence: TGCAGTGCTAGAGTGGGGGGCTATGGCTACACCTTC.

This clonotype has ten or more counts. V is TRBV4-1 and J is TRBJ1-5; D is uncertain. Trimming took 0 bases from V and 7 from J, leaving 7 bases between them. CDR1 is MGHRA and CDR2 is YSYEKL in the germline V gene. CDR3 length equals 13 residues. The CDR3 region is CASSQEAGQPQHF. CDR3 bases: TGCGCCAGCAGCCAAGAAGCAGGCCAGCCCCAGCATTTT.

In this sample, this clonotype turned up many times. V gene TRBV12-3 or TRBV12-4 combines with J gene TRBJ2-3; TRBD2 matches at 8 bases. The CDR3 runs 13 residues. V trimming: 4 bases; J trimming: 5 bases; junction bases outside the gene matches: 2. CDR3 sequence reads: CASSSGGRDTQYF. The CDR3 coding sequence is TGTGCCAGCAGTTCGGGGGGGCGAGATACGCAGTATTTT.

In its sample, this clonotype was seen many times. The CDR3 DNA follows: TGCAGTGCTAGAGATCTGCGCGGGGGGGGAGAGGGAGAAGATACGCAGTATTTT. Its protein product is CSARDLRGGGEGEDTQYF. The rearrangement links TRBV20-1 to TRBJ2-3; TRBD2 aligns across 9 bases. Germline CDR1 DFQATT, CDR2 SNEGSKA (reference sequence). The CDR3 runs 18 residues. V was clipped by 0 bases and J by 5 bases; unmatched bases: 15.

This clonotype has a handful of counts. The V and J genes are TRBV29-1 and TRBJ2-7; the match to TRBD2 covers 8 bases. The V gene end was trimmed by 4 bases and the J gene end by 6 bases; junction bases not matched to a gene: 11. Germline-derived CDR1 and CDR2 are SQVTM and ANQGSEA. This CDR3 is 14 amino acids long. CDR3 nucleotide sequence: TGCAGCGTTGGTCGGGACAACCGGGGGGGCGAGCAGTACTTC. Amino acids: CSVGRDNRGGEQYF.

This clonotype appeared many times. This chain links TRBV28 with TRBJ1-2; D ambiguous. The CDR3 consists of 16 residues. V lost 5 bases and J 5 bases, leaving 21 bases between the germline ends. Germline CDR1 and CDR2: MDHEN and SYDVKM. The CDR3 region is CASSPIDGRHLYGYTF. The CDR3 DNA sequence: TGTGCCAGCAGTCCGATTGATGGCAGACACTTGTATGGCTACACCTTC.

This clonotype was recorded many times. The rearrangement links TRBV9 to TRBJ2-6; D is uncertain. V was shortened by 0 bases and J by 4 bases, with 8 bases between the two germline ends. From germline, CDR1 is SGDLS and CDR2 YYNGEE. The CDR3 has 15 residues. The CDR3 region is CASSVVARGANVLTF. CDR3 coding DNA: TGTGCCAGCAGCGTAGTGGCGAGAGGGGCCAACGTCCTGACTTTC.

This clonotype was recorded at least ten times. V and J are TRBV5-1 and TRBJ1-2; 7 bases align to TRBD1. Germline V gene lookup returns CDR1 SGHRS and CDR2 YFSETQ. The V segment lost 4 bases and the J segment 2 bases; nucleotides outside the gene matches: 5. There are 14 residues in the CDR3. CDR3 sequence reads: CASSADRANYGYTF. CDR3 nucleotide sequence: TGCGCCAGCAGCGCCGACAGGGCCAACTATGGCTACACCTTC.

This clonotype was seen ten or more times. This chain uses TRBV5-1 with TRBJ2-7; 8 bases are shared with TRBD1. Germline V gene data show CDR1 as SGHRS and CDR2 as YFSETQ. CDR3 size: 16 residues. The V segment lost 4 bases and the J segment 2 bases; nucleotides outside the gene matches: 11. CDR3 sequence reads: CASSLMTGDPPYEQYF. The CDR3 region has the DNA TGCGCCAGCAGCCTGATGACAGGGGACCCCCCCTACGAGCAGTACTTC.

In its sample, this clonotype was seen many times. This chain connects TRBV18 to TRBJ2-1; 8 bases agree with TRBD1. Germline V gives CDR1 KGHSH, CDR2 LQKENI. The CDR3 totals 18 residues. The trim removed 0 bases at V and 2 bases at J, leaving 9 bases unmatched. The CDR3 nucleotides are TGTGCCAGCTCACCACCACGGTTTCAGGGGGCCACCTACAATGAGCAGTTCTTC. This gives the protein CASSPPRFQGATYNEQFF.

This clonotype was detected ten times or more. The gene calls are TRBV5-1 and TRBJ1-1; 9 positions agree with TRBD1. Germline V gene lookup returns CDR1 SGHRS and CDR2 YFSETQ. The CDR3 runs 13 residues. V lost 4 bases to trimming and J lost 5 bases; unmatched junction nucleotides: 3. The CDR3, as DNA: TGCGCCAGCAGCCAAGGACAGGGGACTGAAGCTTTCTTT. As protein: CASSQGQGTEAFF.

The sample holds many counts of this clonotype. As DNA, the CDR3 is TGTGCCAGCAGCTTTATGGGGAACAGGGAGGCTTTCTTT. Encoded protein: CASSFMGNREAFF. The rearrangement uses TRBV5-5 and TRBJ1-1; D might be TRBD1 (6 bases). Germline V gives CDR1 SGHKS, CDR2 YYEKEE (reference sequence). The CDR3 spans 13 residues. V lost 2 bases, J lost 11 bases, and 16 bases lay in between.

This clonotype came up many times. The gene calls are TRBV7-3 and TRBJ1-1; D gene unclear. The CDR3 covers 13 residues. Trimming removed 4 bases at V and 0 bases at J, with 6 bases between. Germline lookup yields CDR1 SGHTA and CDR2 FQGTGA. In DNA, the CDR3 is TGTGCCAGCAGCTCAAAGATGAACACTGAAGCTTTCTTT. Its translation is CASSSKMNTEAFF. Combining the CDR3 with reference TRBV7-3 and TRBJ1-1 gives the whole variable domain GAGVSQTPSNKVTEKGKYVELRCDPISGHTALYWYRQSLGQGPEFLIYFQGTGAADDSGLPNDRFFAVRPEGSVSTLKIQRTERGDSAVYLCASSSKMNTEAFFGQGTRLTVV.

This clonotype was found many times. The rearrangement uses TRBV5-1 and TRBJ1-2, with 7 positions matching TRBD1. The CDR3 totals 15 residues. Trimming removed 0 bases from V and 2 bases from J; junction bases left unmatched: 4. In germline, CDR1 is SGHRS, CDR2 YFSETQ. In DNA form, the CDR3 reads TGCGCCAGCAGCTTGGAAGGCAGGGGGAACTATGGCTACACCTTC. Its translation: CASSLEGRGNYGYTF.

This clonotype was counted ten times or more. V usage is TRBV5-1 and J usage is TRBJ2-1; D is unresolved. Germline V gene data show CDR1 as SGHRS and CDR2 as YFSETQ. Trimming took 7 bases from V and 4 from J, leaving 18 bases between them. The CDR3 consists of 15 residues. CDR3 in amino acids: CASRRHDGLYNEQFF. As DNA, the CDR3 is TGCGCCAGCCGCCGACATGACGGGCTTTACAATGAGCAGTTCTTC.

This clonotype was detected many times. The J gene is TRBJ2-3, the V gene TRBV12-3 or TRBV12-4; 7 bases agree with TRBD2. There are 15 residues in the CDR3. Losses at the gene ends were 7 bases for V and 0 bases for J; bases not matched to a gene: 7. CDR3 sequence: CASTLGGASTDTQYF. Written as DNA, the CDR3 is TGTGCCAGCACCTTGGGAGGGGCGAGCACAGATACGCAGTATTTT.